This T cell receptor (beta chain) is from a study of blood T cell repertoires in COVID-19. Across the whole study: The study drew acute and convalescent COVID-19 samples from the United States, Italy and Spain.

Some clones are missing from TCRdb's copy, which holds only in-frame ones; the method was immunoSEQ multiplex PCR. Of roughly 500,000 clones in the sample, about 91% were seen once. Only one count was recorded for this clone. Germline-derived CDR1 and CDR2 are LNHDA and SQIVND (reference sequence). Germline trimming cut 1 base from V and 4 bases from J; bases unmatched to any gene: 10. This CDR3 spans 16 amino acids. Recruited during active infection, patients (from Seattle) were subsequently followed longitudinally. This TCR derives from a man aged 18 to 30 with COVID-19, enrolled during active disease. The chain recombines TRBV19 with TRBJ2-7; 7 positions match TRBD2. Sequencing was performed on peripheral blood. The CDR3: CASSIGTRAGPYEQYF. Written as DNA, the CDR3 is TGTGCCAGTAGTATAGGGACTCGAGCGGGGCCTTACGAGCAGTACTTC.